The 14 T cell receptor beta chains below come from one sample, sequenced in a study of shared clonotypes between healthy human individuals. Here immunoSEQ multiplex PCR was the method, and the copy in TCRdb shows in-frame clones only, minus some. The table records roughly 2.5 million clones, around 94% of them present only once. What was sequenced was naive CD4+ T cells sorted from blood. The subset is: CD45RA+ positively selected. Receptor source: a man younger than 35 in good health.

This clone has a single count. This sequence joins TRBV9 and TRBJ2-3; 15 bases agree with TRBD2. The J segment lost 4 bases and the V segment lost 0 bases, leaving 9 bases of the junction unmatched. Germline loops: CDR1 SGDLS, CDR2 YYNGEE. The CDR3 covers 19 residues. DNA of the CDR3: TGTGCCAGCAGCGTAGCCGGGACTAGCGGGGGGCTAGTGGCAGATACGCAGTATTTT. This gives the protein CASSVAGTSGGLVADTQYF. The full variable domain, its missing parts supplied by reference TRBV9 and TRBJ2-3, is DSGVTQTPKHLITATGQRVTLRCSPRSGDLSVYWYQQSLDQGLQFLIQYYNGEERAKGNILERFSAQQFPDLHSELNLSSLELGDSALYFCASSVAGTSGGLVADTQYFGPGTRLTVL.

This chain uses TRBV29-1 with TRBJ2-1, with TRBD1 identical over 8 bases. This CDR3 spans 13 amino acids. Germline V lookup: CDR1 SQVTM, CDR2 ANQGSEA. The ends lost 6 bases at V and 4 bases at J; junction bases unmatched: 5. The CDR3 DNA is TGCAGCGTGAGGGACAGGCTTTACAATGAGCAGTTCTTC. Amino acids: CSVRDRLYNEQFF.

This clone was picked up a small number of times. The chain joins TRBV2 to TRBJ2-2; possibly TRBD1 for D (5 bases). Trimming shortened V by 7 bases and J by 6 bases, and 12 bases separated the two germline ends. Germline lookup yields CDR1 SNHLY and CDR2 FYNNEI. The CDR3 is made up of 13 amino acids. The CDR3 region is CASMITGPGELFF. CDR3 DNA sequence: TGTGCCAGCATGATAACAGGTCCCGGGGAGCTGTTTTTT.

V gene TRBV29-1 combines with J gene TRBJ1-2; 10 bases align to TRBD1. Germline V gene sequence: CDR1 SQVTM, CDR2 ANQGSEA. This CDR3 contains 13 residues. V lost 6 bases and J lost 4; bases outside the gene matches: 5. CDR3 loop: CSVGWTGGYGYTF. In nucleotides, the CDR3 is TGCAGCGTGGGGTGGACAGGGGGCTATGGCTACACCTTC.

The gene calls are TRBV5-1 and TRBJ2-1; 8 positions agree with TRBD2. Germline CDR1 reads SGHRS; CDR2 reads YFSETQ. The CDR3 totals 17 residues. V was clipped by 3 bases and J by 1 base; unmatched bases: 9. This CDR3 reads CASSSNLLAASYNEQFF. CDR3 nucleotide sequence: TGCGCCAGCAGCTCTAACCTACTAGCGGCTTCCTACAATGAGCAGTTCTTC.

To note about this clone: A junction end diverges from the germline sequence, so it may reflect a read error. This rearrangement joins TRBV6-5 to TRBJ1-1, with 8 bases fitting TRBD1. The germline V gene encodes CDR1 MNHEY and CDR2 SVGAGI. This CDR3 has 14 amino acids. The CDR3 region is CAISESTGVTEAFF. In DNA, the CDR3 is TGTGCCATCAGTGAGTCGACAGGGGTCACTGAAGCTTTCTTT.

The rearrangement uses TRBV27 and TRBJ1-1; D might be TRBD1 (6 bases). The CDR3 contains 17 residues. Germline CDR1 is MNHEY and CDR2 is SMNVEV (reference sequence). Deletions cut 3 bases from V and 2 bases from J, with 19 bases between. For the CDR3, the DNA is TGTGCCAGCAGTTTGCAGACCCTACAGGGCGTAAACACTGAAGCTTTCTTT. Translated: CASSLQTLQGVNTEAFF.

The chain employs TRBV5-1 and TRBJ2-2; 9 nucleotides match TRBD1. The CDR3 length is 16 residues. Trimming took 4 bases from V and 10 from J; bases not matched to a gene: 14. CDR1 SGHRS and CDR2 YFSETQ come from the germline V gene. CDR3 protein: CASSPISSGQGMELFF. The CDR3 DNA follows: TGCGCCAGCAGCCCTATTTCGAGCGGACAGGGGATGGAGCTGTTTTTT. Full variable domain (remainder filled in from reference TRBV5-1 and TRBJ2-2): KAGVTQTPRYLIKTRGQQVTLSCSPISGHRSVSWYQQTPGQGLQFLFEYFSETQRNKGNFPGRFSGRQFSNSRSEMNVSTLELGDSALYLCASSPISSGQGMELFFGEGSRLTVL.

This chain connects TRBV19 to TRBJ1-5; 11 bases match TRBD1. This CDR3 has 15 amino acids. The germline gives CDR1 LNHDA, CDR2 SQIVND (reference sequence). V dropped 0 bases and J dropped 11; count of bases not matched to a gene: 6. The CDR3 DNA is TGTGCCAGTAGTATAGAGGGACAGGGGGTAAAGGCCCAGCATTTT. It yields the protein CASSIEGQGVKAQHF. The whole variable domain, filled in from reference TRBV19 and TRBJ1-5, reads DGGITQSPKYLFRKEGQNVTLSCEQNLNHDAMYWYRQDPGQGLRLIYYSQIVNDFQKGDIAEGYSVSREKKESFPLTVTSAQKNPTAFYLCASSIEGQGVKAQHFGDGTRLSIL.

This chain uses TRBV2 with TRBJ1-4; D is unclear. The germline V gene encodes CDR1 SNHLY and CDR2 FYNNEI. Trimming stripped 6 bases from V and 0 bases from J, with 8 bases between. The CDR3 consists of 14 residues. CDR3: CASRQLATNEKLFF. DNA of the CDR3: TGTGCCAGCAGGCAGCTTGCAACTAATGAAAAACTGTTTTTT.

The chain links TRBV10-3 to TRBJ1-5, with a possible D match to TRBD1 (6 bases). The ends were cut back, 0 bases at V and 4 bases at J, with 16 bases in the middle. From germline, CDR1 is ENHRY and CDR2 SYGVKD. The CDR3 has 17 amino acids. This CDR3 is CAISESVAVGTNQPQHF. CDR3 coding DNA: TGTGCCATCAGTGAGTCGGTGGCTGTGGGGACAAATCAGCCCCAGCATTTT.

The gene calls are TRBV4-3 and TRBJ1-4, with D possibly being TRBD1 (5 bases). The CDR3 runs to 17 residues. Germline CDR1 and CDR2: LGHNA and YSLEER. Trimming took off 0 bases at V and 3 bases at J, with 14 bases between the two ends. This CDR3 is CASSQDPQGKANEKLFF. The DNA of the CDR3 is TGCGCCAGCAGCCAAGATCCGCAGGGAAAGGCTAATGAAAAACTGTTTTTT.

This sequence joins TRBV5-1 and TRBJ2-5; the D gene is possibly TRBD1 (5 bases). V lost 4 bases, J lost 5 bases, and 18 bases lay in between. Germline V lookup: CDR1 SGHRS, CDR2 YFSETQ. This CDR3 spans 15 amino acids. The CDR3, as DNA: TGCGCCAGCAGCGGAGCCGAGTCACCAGGGGAGACCCAGTACTTC. This codes for CASSGAESPGETQYF.

The V call is TRBV6-7, the J call TRBJ2-5, with 7 bases that match TRBD1. Matching the DNA end better, TRBJ2-7 makes the J call doubtful. TRBV6-7 is designated an ORF whose function remains uncertain. The CDR3 has 15 residues. In nucleotides, the CDR3 is TGTGCCAGCAGTTACCCAGACAGGGAGAAGGACGAGCAGTACTTC. Its protein product is CASSYPDREKDEQYF.